The clone carrying this TCR beta chain was seen only a few times. Its antigen remains unidentified. The data stem from a study of CD8 T cells in ankylosing spondylitis. Libraries for TCR beta were made by quantitative 5'-RACE with molecular barcodes. TCRdb re-called the 5' RACE reads through MiXCR, storing one row per CDR3 protein. The sample consists of under 450,000 distinct CDR3 sequences, roughly 15% of them appearing once. Regarding the study as a whole: Disease-linked clones reportedly concentrated significantly in matched ankylosing spondylitis synovial fluid. Seemingly characteristic of ankylosing spondylitis blood was a TCR beta motif consisting of 7 or 8 highly homologous variants. There were earlier reports of some motif variants in reactive arthritis synovial fluid and blood.

Sample: blood, either unsorted or a sorted T cell fraction (not recorded which). The receptor was isolated from a male donor with ankylosing spondylitis.

CDR3 in amino acids: CAISGVSNQPQHF. DNA for the CDR3: TGTGCCATCAGTGGAGTTAGCAATCAGCCCCAGCATTTT. The chain combines TRBV10-3 with TRBJ1-5; D gene unclear. CDR3 length equals 13 residues. Germline V gives CDR1 ENHRY, CDR2 SYGVKD. V lost 4 bases to trimming and J lost 0 bases, with 4 bases between them.